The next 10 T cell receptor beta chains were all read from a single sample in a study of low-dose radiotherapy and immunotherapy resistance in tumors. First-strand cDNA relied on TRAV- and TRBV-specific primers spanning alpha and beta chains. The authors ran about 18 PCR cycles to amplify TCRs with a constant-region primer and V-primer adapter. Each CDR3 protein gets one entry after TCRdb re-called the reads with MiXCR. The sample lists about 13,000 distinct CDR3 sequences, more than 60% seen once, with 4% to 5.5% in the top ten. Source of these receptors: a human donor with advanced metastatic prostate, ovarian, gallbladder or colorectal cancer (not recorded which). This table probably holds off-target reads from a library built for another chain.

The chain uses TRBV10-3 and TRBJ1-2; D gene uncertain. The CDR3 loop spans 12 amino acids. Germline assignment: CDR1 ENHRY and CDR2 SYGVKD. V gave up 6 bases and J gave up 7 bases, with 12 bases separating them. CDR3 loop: CAIRRDRLGYTF. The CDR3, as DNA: TGTGCCATCAGGCGGGATCGACTTGGCTACACCTTC.

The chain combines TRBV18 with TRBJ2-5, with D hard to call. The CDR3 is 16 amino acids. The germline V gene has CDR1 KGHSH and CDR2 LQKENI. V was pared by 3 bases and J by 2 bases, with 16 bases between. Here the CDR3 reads CASSPIGPELQETQYF. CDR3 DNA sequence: TGTGCCAGCTCACCTATCGGCCCAGAACTTCAAGAGACCCAGTACTTC. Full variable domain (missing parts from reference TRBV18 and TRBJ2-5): NAGVMQNPRHLVRRRGQEARLRCSPMKGHSHVYWYRQLPEEGLKFMVYLQKENIIDESGMPKERFSAEFPKEGPSILRIQQVVRGDSAAYFCASSPIGPELQETQYFGPGTRLLVL.

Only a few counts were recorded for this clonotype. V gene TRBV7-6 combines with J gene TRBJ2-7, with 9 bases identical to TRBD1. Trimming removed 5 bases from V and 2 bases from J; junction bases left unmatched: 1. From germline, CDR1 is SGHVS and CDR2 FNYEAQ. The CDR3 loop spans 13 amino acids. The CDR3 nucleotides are TGTGCCAGCAGCACAGGGGGCACCTACGAGCAGTACTTC. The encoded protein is CASSTGGTYEQYF.

In DNA, the CDR3 is TGCGCCAGCCCCAAATCTAGTGAGGAGGATACGCAGTATTTT. Translation: CASPKSSEEDTQYF. The chain combines TRBV5-1 with TRBJ2-3, with unresolved D. This CDR3 is 14 amino acids long. The V gene's germline CDR1 is SGHRS and CDR2 YFSETQ. V lost 7 bases, J lost 6 bases, and 18 bases lay in between.

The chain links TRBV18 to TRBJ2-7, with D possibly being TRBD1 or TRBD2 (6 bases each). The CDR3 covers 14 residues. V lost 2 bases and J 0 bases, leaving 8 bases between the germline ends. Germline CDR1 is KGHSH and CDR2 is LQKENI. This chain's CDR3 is CASSPRGASYEQYF. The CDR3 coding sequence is TGTGCCAGCTCACCAAGGGGGGCCTCCTACGAGCAGTACTTC.

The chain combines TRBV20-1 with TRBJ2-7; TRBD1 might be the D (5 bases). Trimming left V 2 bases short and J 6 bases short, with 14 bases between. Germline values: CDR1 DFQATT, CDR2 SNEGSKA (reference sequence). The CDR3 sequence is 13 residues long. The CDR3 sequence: CSARTQGPLEQYF. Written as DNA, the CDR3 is TGCAGTGCTAGAACCCAGGGCCCTCTCGAGCAGTACTTC.

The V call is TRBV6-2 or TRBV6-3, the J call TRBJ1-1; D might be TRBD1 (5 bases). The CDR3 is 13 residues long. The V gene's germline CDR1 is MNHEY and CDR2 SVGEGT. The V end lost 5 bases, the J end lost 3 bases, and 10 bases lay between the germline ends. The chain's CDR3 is CASSVVRDTEAFF. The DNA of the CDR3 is TGTGCCAGCAGTGTCGTCAGGGACACTGAAGCTTTCTTT.

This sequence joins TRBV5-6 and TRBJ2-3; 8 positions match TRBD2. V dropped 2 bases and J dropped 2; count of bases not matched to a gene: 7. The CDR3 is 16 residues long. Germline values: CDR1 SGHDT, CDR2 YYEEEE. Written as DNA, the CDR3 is TGTGCCAGCAGCTTAACAGCGGGGGAGATCACAGATACGCAGTATTTT. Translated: CASSLTAGEITDTQYF. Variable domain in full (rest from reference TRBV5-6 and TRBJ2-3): DAGVTQSPTHLIKTRGQQVTLRCSPKSGHDTVSWYQQALGQGPQFIFQYYEEEERQRGNFPDRFSGHQFPNYSSELNVNALLLGDSALYLCASSLTAGEITDTQYFGPGTRLTVL.

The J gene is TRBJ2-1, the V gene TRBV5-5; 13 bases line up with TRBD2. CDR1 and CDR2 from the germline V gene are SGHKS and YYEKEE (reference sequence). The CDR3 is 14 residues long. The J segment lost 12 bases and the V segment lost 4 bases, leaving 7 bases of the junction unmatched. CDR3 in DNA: TGTGCCAGCAGCCCGGGACTAGCGGGGCCTGGGCAGTTCTTC. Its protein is CASSPGLAGPGQFF.

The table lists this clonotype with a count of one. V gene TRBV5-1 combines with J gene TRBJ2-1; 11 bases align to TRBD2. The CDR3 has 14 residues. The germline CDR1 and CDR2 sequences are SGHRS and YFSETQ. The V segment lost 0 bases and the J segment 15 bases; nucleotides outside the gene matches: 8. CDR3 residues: CASSLATSSGGLFF. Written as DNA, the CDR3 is TGCGCCAGCAGCTTGGCCACATCTAGCGGGGGGCTGTTCTTC.